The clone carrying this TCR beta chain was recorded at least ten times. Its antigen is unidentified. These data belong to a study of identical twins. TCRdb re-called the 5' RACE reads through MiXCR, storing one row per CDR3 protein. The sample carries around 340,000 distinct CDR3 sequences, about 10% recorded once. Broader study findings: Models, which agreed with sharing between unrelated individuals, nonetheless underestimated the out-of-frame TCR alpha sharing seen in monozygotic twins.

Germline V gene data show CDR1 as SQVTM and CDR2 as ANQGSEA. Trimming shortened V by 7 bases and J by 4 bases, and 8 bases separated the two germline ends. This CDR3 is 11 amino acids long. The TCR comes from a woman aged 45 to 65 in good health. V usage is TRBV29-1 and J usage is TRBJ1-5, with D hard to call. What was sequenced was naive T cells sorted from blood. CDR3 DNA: TGCAGCGGCCCGACTAATCAGCCCCAGCATTTT. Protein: CSGPTNQPQHF.